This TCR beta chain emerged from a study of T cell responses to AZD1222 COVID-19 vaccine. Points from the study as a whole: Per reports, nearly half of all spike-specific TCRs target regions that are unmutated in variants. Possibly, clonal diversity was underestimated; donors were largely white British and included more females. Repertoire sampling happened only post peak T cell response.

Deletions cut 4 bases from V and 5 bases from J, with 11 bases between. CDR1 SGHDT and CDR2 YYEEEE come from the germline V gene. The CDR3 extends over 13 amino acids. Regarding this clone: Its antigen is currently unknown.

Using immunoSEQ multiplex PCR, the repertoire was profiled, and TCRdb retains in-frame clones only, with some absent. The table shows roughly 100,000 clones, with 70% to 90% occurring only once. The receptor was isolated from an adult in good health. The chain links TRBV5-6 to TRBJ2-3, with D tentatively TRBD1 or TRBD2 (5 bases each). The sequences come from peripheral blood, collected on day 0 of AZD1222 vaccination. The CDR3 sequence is CASSPGTGDTQYF. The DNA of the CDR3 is TGTGCCAGCAGCCCGGGGACGGGAGATACGCAGTATTTT.